This T cell receptor (beta chain) comes out of a study of blood T cell repertoires in COVID-19. Study in general: The study drew acute and convalescent COVID-19 samples from the United States, Italy and Spain. T cells, B-cell-depleted T cells, or PBMCs provided the cDNA or gDNA that served as material.

Authors' processing steps: Nucleated cell number was recorded as an estimate derived from reference gene primer amplification. Some clones are missing from TCRdb's copy, which holds only in-frame ones; the method was immunoSEQ multiplex PCR. Clonal size and the V and J genes are those of that table, whereas D and trimming came from the DNA. This sample carries approximately 58,000 clones, approximately 80% of them seen once, and the ten largest clones take 43%. The CDR3 loop spans 14 amino acids. Germline V gene sequence: CDR1 SGDLS, CDR2 YYNGEE. Trimming at V came to 3 bases and at J to 4 bases, leaving 4 bases not matched to a gene.

The gene calls are TRBV9 and TRBJ2-5; 9 positions match TRBD1. The sequencing input was peripheral blood. The clonotype originates from a man between 70 and 80 years old with active or convalescent COVID-19. This CDR3 is CASSAGQGGETQYF. CDR3 in DNA: TGTGCCAGCAGCGCGGGACAGGGTGGAGAGACCCAGTACTTC.